This T cell receptor (beta chain) was profiled in a study of OX40 agonist ivuxolimab in advanced cancers. The wider study: While on treatment, patients had intravenous ivuxolimab at 0.01 to 10 mg/kg every 2 weeks. Patients were 82.7% male with ages about 20 to 79, mean approximately 55.

As regards this clone: Antigen: not known.

Study-level results: Both CD4+ and CD8+ T cell populations in blood had undergone clonal expansion by week 6 at 0.1 to 3.0 mg/kg. The expanded peripheral T cells' antigen specificity was not determined.

Assay used: immunoSEQ multiplex PCR; TCRdb lists only in-frame clones, some missing. The repertoire holds approximately 56,000 clones, with around 87% as singletons. V was cut by 2 bases and J by 4 bases, with 21 bases left in between. Germline CDR1 reads MGHRA; CDR2 reads YSYEKL. This CDR3 contains 19 residues. The rearrangement joins TRBV4-1 to TRBJ2-6; possible D gene TRBD1, 6 bases. This TCR was sampled from an adult with an advanced solid tumor such as melanoma, head and neck, liver or kidney cancer. Sequencing used CD4+ or CD8+ T cells sorted from blood, obtained in a trial of the OX40 agonist ivuxolimab. The CDR3 DNA follows: TGCGCCAGCAGCCAACCCACGACAGGATTTTTAAGGGGGGCCAACGTCCTGACTTTC. Protein product: CASSQPTTGFLRGANVLTF.